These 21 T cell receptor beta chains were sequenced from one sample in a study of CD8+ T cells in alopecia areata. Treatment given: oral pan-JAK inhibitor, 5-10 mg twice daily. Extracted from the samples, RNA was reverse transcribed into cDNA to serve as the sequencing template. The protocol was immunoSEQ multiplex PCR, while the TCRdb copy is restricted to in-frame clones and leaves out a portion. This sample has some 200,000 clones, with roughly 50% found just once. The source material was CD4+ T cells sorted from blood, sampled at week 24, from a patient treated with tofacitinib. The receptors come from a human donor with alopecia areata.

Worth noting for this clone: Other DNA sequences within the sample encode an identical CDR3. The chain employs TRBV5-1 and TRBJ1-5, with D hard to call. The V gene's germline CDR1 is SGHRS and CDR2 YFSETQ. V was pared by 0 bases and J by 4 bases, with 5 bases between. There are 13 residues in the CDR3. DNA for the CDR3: TGCGCCAGCAGCTTGGAAGTAAATCAGCCCCAGCATTTT. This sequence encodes CASSLEVNQPQHF. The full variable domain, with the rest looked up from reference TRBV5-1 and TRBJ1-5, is KAGVTQTPRYLIKTRGQQVTLSCSPISGHRSVSWYQQTPGQGLQFLFEYFSETQRNKGNFPGRFSGRQFSNSRSEMNVSTLELGDSALYLCASSLEVNQPQHFGDGTRLSIL.

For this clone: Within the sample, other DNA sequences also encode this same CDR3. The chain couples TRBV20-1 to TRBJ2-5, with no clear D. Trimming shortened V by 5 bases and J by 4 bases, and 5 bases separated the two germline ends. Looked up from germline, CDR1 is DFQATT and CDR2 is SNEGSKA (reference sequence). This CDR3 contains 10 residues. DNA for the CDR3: TGCAGTGCTGCTCGAGAGACCCAGTACTTC. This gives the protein CSAARETQYF.

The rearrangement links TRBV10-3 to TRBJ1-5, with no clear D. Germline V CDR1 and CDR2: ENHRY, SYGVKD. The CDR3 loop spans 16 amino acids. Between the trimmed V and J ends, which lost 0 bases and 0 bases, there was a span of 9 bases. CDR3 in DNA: TGTGCCATCAGTGAGTCTATCGGCTATAGCAATCAGCCCCAGCATTTT. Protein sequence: CAISESIGYSNQPQHF.

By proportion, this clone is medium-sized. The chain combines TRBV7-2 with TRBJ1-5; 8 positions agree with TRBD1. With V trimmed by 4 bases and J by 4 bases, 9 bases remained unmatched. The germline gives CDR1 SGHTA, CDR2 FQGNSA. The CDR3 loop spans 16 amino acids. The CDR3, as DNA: TGTGCCAGCAGCTCCCTTGCAGGGGGCGGGAATCAGCCCCAGCATTTT. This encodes CASSSLAGGGNQPQHF.

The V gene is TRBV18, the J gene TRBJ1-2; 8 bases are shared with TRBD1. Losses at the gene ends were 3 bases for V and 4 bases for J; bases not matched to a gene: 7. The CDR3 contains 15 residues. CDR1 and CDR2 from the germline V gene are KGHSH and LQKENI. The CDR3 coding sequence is TGTGCCAGCTCACCGACAGGGGTACAGGGCTATGGCTACACCTTC. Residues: CASSPTGVQGYGYTF. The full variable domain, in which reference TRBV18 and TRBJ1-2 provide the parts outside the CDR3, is NAGVMQNPRHLVRRRGQEARLRCSPMKGHSHVYWYRQLPEEGLKFMVYLQKENIIDESGMPKERFSAEFPKEGPSILRIQQVVRGDSAAYFCASSPTGVQGYGYTFGSGTRLTVV.

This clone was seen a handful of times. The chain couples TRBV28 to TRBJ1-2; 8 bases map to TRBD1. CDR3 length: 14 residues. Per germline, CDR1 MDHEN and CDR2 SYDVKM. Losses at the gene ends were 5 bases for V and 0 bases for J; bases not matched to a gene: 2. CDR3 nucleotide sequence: TGTGCCAGCAGTCAGGGGGCAGCTAACTATGGCTACACCTTC. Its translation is CASSQGAANYGYTF.

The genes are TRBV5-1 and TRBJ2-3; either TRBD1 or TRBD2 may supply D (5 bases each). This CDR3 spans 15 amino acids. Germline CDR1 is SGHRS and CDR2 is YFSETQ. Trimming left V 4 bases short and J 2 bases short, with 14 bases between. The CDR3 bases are TGCGCCAGCAGCCAAGGGGTAGCGAACACAGATACGCAGTATTTT. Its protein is CASSQGVANTDTQYF. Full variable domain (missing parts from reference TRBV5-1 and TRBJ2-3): KAGVTQTPRYLIKTRGQQVTLSCSPISGHRSVSWYQQTPGQGLQFLFEYFSETQRNKGNFPGRFSGRQFSNSRSEMNVSTLELGDSALYLCASSQGVANTDTQYFGPGTRLTVL.

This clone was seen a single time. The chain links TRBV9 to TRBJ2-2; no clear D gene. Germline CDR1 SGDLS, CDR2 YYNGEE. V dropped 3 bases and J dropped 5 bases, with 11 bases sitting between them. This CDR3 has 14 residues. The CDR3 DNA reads TGTGCCAGCAGCGCAGATCCACAGACCGGGGAGCTGTTTTTT. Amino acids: CASSADPQTGELFF.

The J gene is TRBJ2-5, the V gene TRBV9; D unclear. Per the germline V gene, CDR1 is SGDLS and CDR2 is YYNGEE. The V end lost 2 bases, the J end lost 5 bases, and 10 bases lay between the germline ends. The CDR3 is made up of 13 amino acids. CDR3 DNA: TGTGCCAGCAGCGTCCAGAGTACGGAGACCCAGTACTTC. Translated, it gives CASSVQSTETQYF.

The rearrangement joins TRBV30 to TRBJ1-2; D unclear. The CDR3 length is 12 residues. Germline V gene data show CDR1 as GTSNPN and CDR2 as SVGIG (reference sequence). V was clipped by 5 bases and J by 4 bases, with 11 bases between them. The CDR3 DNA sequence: TGTGCCTGGGCGGACGGTCCCTATGGCTACACCTTC. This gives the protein CAWADGPYGYTF.

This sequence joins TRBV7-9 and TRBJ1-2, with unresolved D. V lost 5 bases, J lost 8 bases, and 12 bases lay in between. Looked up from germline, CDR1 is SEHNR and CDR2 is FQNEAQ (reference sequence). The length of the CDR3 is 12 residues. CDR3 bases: TGTGCCAGCAGCGCAGCCCCGGAAGGCTACACCTTC. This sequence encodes CASSAAPEGYTF.

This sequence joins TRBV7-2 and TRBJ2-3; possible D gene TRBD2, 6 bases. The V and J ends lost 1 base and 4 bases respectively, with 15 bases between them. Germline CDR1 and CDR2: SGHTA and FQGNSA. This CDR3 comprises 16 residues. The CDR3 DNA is TGTGCCAGCAGCTTAGACGGGCGGGGTTCCTCAGATACGCAGTATTTT. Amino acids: CASSLDGRGSSDTQYF.

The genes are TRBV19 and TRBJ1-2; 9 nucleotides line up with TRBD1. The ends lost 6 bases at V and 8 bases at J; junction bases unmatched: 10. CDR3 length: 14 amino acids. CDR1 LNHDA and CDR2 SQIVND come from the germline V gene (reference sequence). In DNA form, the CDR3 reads TGTGCCAGTAGGGCTCTGGGACAGGGAAGGGGCTACACCTTC. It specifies CASRALGQGRGYTF.

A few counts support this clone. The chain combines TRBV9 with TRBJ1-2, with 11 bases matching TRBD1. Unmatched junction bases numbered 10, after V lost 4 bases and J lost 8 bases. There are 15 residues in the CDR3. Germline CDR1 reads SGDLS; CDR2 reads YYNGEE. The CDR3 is CASSPWTGGAGGYTF. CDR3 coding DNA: TGTGCCAGCAGCCCCTGGACAGGGGGCGCGGGGGGCTACACCTTC.

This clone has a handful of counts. The DNA of the CDR3 is TGTGCCAGCAGTTTATACGCCGAGGGGTCAGATACGCAGTATTTT. Amino acid sequence: CASSLYAEGSDTQYF. V usage is TRBV28 and J usage is TRBJ2-3; D could derive from TRBD1 or TRBD2 (5 bases each). The CDR3 length is 15 residues. Per the germline V gene, CDR1 is MDHEN and CDR2 is SYDVKM. Trimming took 1 base from V and 4 from J, leaving 12 bases between them.

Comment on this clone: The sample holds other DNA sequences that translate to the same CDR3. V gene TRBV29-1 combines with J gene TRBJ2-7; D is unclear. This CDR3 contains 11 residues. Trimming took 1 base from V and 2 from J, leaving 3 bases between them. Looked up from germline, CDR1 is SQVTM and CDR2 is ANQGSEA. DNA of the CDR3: TGCAGCGTTGAAGGGACCTACGAGCAGTACTTC. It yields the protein CSVEGTYEQYF.

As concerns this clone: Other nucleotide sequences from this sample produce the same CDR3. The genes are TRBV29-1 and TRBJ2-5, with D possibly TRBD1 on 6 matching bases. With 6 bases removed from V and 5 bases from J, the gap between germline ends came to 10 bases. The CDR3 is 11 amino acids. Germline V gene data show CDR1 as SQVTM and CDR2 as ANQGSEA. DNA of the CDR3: TGCAGCGTAACAGGGTTGGAGACCCAGTACTTC. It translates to CSVTGLETQYF.

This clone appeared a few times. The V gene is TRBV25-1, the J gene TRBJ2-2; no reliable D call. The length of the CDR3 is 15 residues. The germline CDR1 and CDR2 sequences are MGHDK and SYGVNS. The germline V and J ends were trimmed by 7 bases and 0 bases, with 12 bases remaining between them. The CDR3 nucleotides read TGTGCCAGCATGGGTAGAGCTTCGAACACCGGGGAGCTGTTTTTT. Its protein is CASMGRASNTGELFF. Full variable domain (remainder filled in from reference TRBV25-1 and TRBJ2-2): EADIYQTPRYLVIGTGKKITLECSQTMGHDKMYWYQQDPGMELHLIHYSYGVNSTEKGDLSSESTVSRIRTEHFPLTLESARPSHTSQYLCASMGRASNTGELFFGEGSRLTVL.

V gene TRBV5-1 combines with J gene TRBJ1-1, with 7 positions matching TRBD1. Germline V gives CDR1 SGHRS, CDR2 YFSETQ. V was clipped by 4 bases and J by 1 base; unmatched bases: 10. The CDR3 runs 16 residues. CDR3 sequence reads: CASSTARDSPNTEAFF. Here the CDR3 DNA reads TGCGCCAGCAGCACCGCCAGGGACAGTCCGAACACTGAAGCTTTCTTT.

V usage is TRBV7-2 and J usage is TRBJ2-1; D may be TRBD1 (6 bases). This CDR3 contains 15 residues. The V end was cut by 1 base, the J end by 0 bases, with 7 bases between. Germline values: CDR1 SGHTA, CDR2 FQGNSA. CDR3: CASSLDRDSYNEQFF. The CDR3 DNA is TGTGCCAGCAGCTTAGACAGGGACTCCTACAATGAGCAGTTCTTC. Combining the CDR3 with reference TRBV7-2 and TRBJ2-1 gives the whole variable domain GAGVSQSPSNKVTEKGKDVELRCDPISGHTALYWYRQSLGQGLEFLIYFQGNSAPDKSGLPSDRFSAERTGGSVSTLTIQRTQQEDSAVYLCASSLDRDSYNEQFFGPGTRLTVL.

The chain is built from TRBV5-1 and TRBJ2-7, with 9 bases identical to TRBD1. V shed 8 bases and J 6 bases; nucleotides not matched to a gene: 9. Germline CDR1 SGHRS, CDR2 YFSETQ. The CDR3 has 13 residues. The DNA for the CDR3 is TGCGCCAGTAAAACGGGACAGGGCAGCGAGCAGTACTTC. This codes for CASKTGQGSEQYF.